The 2 T cell receptor beta chains in this list originate from one sample, sequenced in a study of spatial heterogeneity in lung cancer. TCRdb redid the calling of the 5' RACE reads with MiXCR, one entry per CDR3 protein. The sample consists of about 61,000 distinct CDR3 sequences, approximately 6% of them appearing once. Time point given: sample taken at primary tumor resection. The source was PBMCs, collected at surgery. These TCRs come from a female donor with early-stage non-small cell lung cancer.

In its sample, this clonotype was seen a few times. CDR3 coding DNA: TGCGCCAGCAGCCCCAGACTAGCGGGACTCTACAATGAGCAGTTCTTC. It specifies CASSPRLAGLYNEQFF. This chain joins TRBV5-1 and TRBJ2-1; 11 bases align to TRBD2. With 4 bases clipped from V and 3 bases from J, the junction kept 6 bases outside the gene matches. Germline V gene sequence: CDR1 SGHRS, CDR2 YFSETQ. The CDR3 contains 16 residues.

The V and J genes are TRBV9 and TRBJ2-1; 8 nucleotides line up with TRBD1. V shed 0 bases and J 2 bases; nucleotides not matched to a gene: 4. Per the germline V gene, CDR1 is SGDLS and CDR2 is YYNGEE. This CDR3 spans 16 amino acids. For the CDR3, the DNA is TGTGCCAGCAGCGTAGGTTTGACAGGGGCCTACAATGAGCAGTTCTTC. This codes for CASSVGLTGAYNEQFF.